This is a list of T cell receptor beta chains from one sample in a study of T cell repertoires in cytomegalovirus infection. TCRdb re-analysed the reads in MiXCR, keeping a single row per CDR3 protein. The table lists 570,000 or so distinct CDR3 sequences, around two fifths of them singletons, with 48% in the top ten. Their antigen targets remain unknown. Sequences were derived from cultured PBMCs, sampled from culture after CMV antigen stimulation. These receptors were obtained from a human donor in good health (CMV status not recorded). Some clones in this sample may be carry-over from other donors' samples. CDR3s include the opening cysteine and the closing phenylalanine or tryptophan. The D gene is left open where the match is weak. Size values are once, few and many counts, or a class for expanded clones, and some rows have none.

clone_size,v_call,d_call,j_call,cdr3_nt,cdr3_aa
many,TRBV7-2,TRBD2,TRBJ2-5,TGTGCCAGCAGCTCCTCCTTAGCGGGAGGCCAAGAGACCCAGTACTTC,CASSSSLAGGQETQYF
many,TRBV7-6,TRBD2,TRBJ2-2,TGTGCCAGCAGCCTACCTAGCGGGGGGGCCCCGGGCACCGGGGAGCTGTTTTTT,CASSLPSGGAPGTGELFF
few,TRBV7-9,-,TRBJ2-7,TGTGCCAGCAGCCTAACCGGGGAGACCTACGAGCAGTACTTC,CASSLTGETYEQYF
-,TRBV7-9,-,TRBJ2-3,TGTGCCAGCAGCTTCAGCACAAGCACAGATACGCAGTATTTT,CASSFSTSTDTQYF
-,TRBV11-2,-,TRBJ2-3,TGTGCCACCAAAATCGCCGGCAGGGGATCGGATACGCAGTATTTT,CATKIAGRGSDTQYF
-,TRBV7-9,-,TRBJ2-2,TGTGCCAGCAGCTCTGTTTCAGGGGCGAACACCGGGGAGCTGTTTTTT,CASSSVSGANTGELFF
few,TRBV6-1,TRBD1,TRBJ2-1,TGTGCCAGCAGTGAAAGAAGGACTCAGGGGGATGAGCAGTTCTTC,CASSERRTQGDEQFF
-,TRBV27,TRBD2,TRBJ2-1,TGTGCCAGCAGCCCCTCGGTACTAGCGGGAGCGGGTGAGCAGTTCTTC,CASSPSVLAGAGEQFF
few,TRBV5-4,TRBD1,TRBJ2-1,TGTGCCAGCAGAGCGACAGGGGACCCCTACAATGAGCAGTTCTTC,CASRATGDPYNEQFF
-,TRBV4-1,-,TRBJ2-1,TGCGCCAGCAGCCAAGAGCCCGGAGGGCCTGGCGATGAGCAGTTCTTC,CASSQEPGGPGDEQFF
-,TRBV5-4,-,TRBJ1-1,TGTGCCAGCAGCCAATCGGTCATGAACACTGAAGCTTTCTTT,CASSQSVMNTEAFF
-,TRBV11-2,-,TRBJ1-5,TGTGCCAGCAGCCCCGAGGCCGCGGATCAGCCCCAGCATTTT,CASSPEAADQPQHF
-,TRBV28,-,TRBJ1-1,TGTGCCAGCAGCCCGACCCGGACAGTCGTCCGTAATACTGAAGCTTTCTTT,CASSPTRTVVRNTEAFF
-,TRBV7-9,TRBD2,TRBJ2-3,TGTGCCAGCAGCCCCTGGACTAGCGGGGGGAGCACAGATACGCAGTATTTT,CASSPWTSGGSTDTQYF
many,TRBV7-2,-,TRBJ1-2,TGTGCCAGCAGCCCCCAGAGGGGAGGGGAGGGCTACACCTTC,CASSPQRGGEGYTF
-,TRBV19,-,TRBJ2-3,TGTGCCAGTAGTATAGATCTGGGCGGAGCCCTAACAGATACGCAGTATTTT,CASSIDLGGALTDTQYF
-,TRBV2,TRBD1,TRBJ1-5,TGTGCCAGCAGTGGAGGGGGCGGCGGGCCCCAGCATTTT,CASSGGGGGPQHF
few,TRBV14,-,TRBJ1-1,TGTGCCAGCAGCCAAGACCGGCAGTACACTGAAGCTTTCTTT,CASSQDRQYTEAFF
-,TRBV14,TRBD2,TRBJ2-5,TGTGCCAGCAGCCAAGTAGCGGGAGCCCCGGGGACCCAGTACTTC,CASSQVAGAPGTQYF
few,TRBV10-3,-,TRBJ2-2,TGTGCCATCGGAGACGGCACCGGGGAGCTGTTTTTT,CAIGDGTGELFF
-,TRBV30,-,TRBJ1-3,TGTGCCTGGAGTGTGGGTTTATCTGGAAACACCATATATTTT,CAWSVGLSGNTIYF
-,TRBV7-8,-,TRBJ1-1,TGTGCCAGCAGCTTAGGACTGAACGATGAGGCTTTCTTT,CASSLGLNDEAFF
few,TRBV5-4,-,TRBJ2-2,TGTGCCAGCAGCTTGGGCTCCCCGAACACCGGGGAGCTGTTTTTT,CASSLGSPNTGELFF
-,TRBV27,-,TRBJ1-1,TGTGCCAGCAGTTTAAGGGGCGGCAGGACGAACACTGAAGCTTTCTTT,CASSLRGGRTNTEAFF
-,TRBV6-2/TRBV6-3,-,TRBJ2-7,TGTGCCAGCAGTTACACTTACTACGAGCAGTACTTC,CASSYTYYEQYF
once,TRBV7-4,-,TRBJ1-4,TGTGCCAGCAGCCCAGACCTGGCTAATGAAAAACTGTTTTTT,CASSPDLANEKLFF
few,TRBV7-6,-,TRBJ2-2,TGTGCCAGCAGCTTAGAAGGGACCGTCGGGGAGCTGTTTTTT,CASSLEGTVGELFF
few,TRBV7-6,-,TRBJ2-6,TGTGCCAGCAGCTCCCTCCGGGGGGGGGCCAACGTCCTGACTTTC,CASSSLRGGANVLTF
many,TRBV7-2,-,TRBJ1-2,TGTGCCAGCACCCACGGCCCGGGGGGTGGCTACACCTTC,CASTHGPGGGYTF
-,TRBV7-2,-,TRBJ2-1,TGTGCCAGCAGCACGGGGTCAACTAGGGAGGAGCAGTTCTTC,CASSTGSTREEQFF
few,TRBV7-2,-,TRBJ2-4,TGTGCCAGCAGCTTAGGGCGGGGTCGGGGCAAAAACATTCAGTACTTC,CASSLGRGRGKNIQYF
few,TRBV2,-,TRBJ2-3,TGTGCCAGCAGGGCCCTTGGGGGCTTCACAGATACGCAGTATTTT,CASRALGGFTDTQYF
few,TRBV7-8,TRBD2,TRBJ2-4,TGTGCCAGCAGACGCGGGACTAGCGGAGACATTCAGTACTTC,CASRRGTSGDIQYF
-,TRBV10-3,-,TRBJ2-7,TGTGCCATCGGGAGGCGAAAGGGCCGAGGATTCAACCCGTTCTACGAGCAGTACTTC,CAIGRRKGRGFNPFYEQYF
-,TRBV20-1,-,TRBJ2-5,TGCAGTGCTAGCTCCCAGACAGGGAGGGAGACCCAGTACTTC,CSASSQTGRETQYF
-,TRBV10-3,-,TRBJ2-1,TGTGCCATCAGTGAGTGGGGGGGGACAGGAGGCGAGCAGTTCTTC,CAISEWGGTGGEQFF
few,TRBV19,-,TRBJ1-2,TGTGCCAGTAGCCAGGTCAATCATGGCTATGGCTACACCTTC,CASSQVNHGYGYTF
few,TRBV7-2,-,TRBJ2-3,TGTGCCACCCACGGTGGCACAGATACGCAGTATTTT,CATHGGTDTQYF
-,TRBV6-2/TRBV6-3,-,TRBJ2-1,TGTGCCAGCAGTCCTATCAACAGGGAGAATGAGCAGTTCTTC,CASSPINRENEQFF
-,TRBV5-1,-,TRBJ2-3,TGCGCCAGCAGCTTGGGGATTGGCGGGAGCACAGATACGCAGTATTTT,CASSLGIGGSTDTQYF
few,TRBV27,TRBD1,TRBJ2-3,TGTGCCAGCAGTTCAACAGGGGTCCCGCCGTATTCTAGCACAGATACGCAGTATTTT,CASSSTGVPPYSSTDTQYF
-,TRBV7-9,-,TRBJ2-1,TGTGCCAGGGGGCAGGGCGCTGGCAACAATGAGCAGTTCTTC,CARGQGAGNNEQFF
few,TRBV7-2,TRBD1,TRBJ1-1,TGTGCCAGCAGCTACGACAGGGGAAGCGCTGAAGCTTTCTTT,CASSYDRGSAEAFF
few,TRBV19,TRBD1,TRBJ1-6,TGTGCCAGTAGGGGACAGGGGGCTTCACCCCTCCACTTT,CASRGQGASPLHF
-,TRBV2,-,TRBJ2-5,TGTGCCAGCAGTGAGGAAAACCAAGAGACCCAGTACTTC,CASSEENQETQYF